The 14 T cell receptor beta chains in this list originate from one sample, sequenced in a study of early T cells in non-severe SARS-CoV-2 infection (dated by TCRdb to the early 2020s). Receptor amplification or capture employed 5' RACE. The sequencer listed for this sample is NextSeq 500. Starting from the raw public reads, TCRdb applied fastp trimming at Q25, assembled clones with MiXCR and retained in-frame beta chains. Each entry is one CDR3 protein sequence, shown with its most common DNA and genes. Present in this sample are 20,000 to 25,000 distinct CDR3 sequences, about 3.7% of which were seen just once. Of the sample, around 5.6% is held by the ten largest clones. Sample: whole blood. Receptors were obtained from an adult who was a healthcare worker with PCR-confirmed SARS-CoV-2 infection or an uninfected control (not recorded which).

This clonotype has a count of ten or more. The chain couples TRBV5-1 to TRBJ1-2; D ambiguous. CDR1 and CDR2 from the germline V gene are SGHRS and YFSETQ. This CDR3 comprises 14 residues. With 0 bases removed from V and 7 bases from J, the gap between germline ends came to 13 bases. The CDR3 loop is CASSLGASGIGYTF. For the CDR3, the DNA is TGCGCCAGCAGCTTGGGTGCCAGCGGGATTGGCTACACCTTC. Together with reference TRBV5-1 and TRBJ1-2, the CDR3 gives the full variable domain: KAGVTQTPRYLIKTRGQQVTLSCSPISGHRSVSWYQQTPGQGLQFLFEYFSETQRNKGNFPGRFSGRQFSNSRSEMNVSTLELGDSALYLCASSLGASGIGYTFGSGTRLTVV.

This clonotype was seen repeatedly, ten times or more. The chain couples TRBV7-2 to TRBJ2-7, with 8 bases aligning to TRBD1. The trim removed 4 bases at V and 3 bases at J, leaving 2 bases unmatched. From germline, CDR1 is SGHTA and CDR2 FQGNSA. This CDR3 has 13 residues. The CDR3 nucleotides read TGTGCCAGCAGCTATGACAGGGGCTACGAGCAGTACTTC. This encodes CASSYDRGYEQYF.

This clonotype is termed medium-sized. The chain combines TRBV20-1 with TRBJ1-2; TRBD1 is a possible D gene (5 bases). The germline V gene encodes CDR1 DFQATT and CDR2 SNEGSKA (reference sequence). V lost 3 bases and J 8 bases, leaving 22 bases between the germline ends. The CDR3 is made up of 15 amino acids. The CDR3 is CSASGGALSNRGYTF. The CDR3 DNA follows: TGCAGTGCTAGTGGTGGGGCCCTCTCTAATCGCGGCTACACCTTC.

This clonotype was picked up many times. The chain employs TRBV29-1 and TRBJ2-2; no clear D gene. Germline-derived CDR1 and CDR2 are SQVTM and ANQGSEA. The CDR3 contains 13 residues. V was trimmed by 3 bases and J by 1 base, leaving 6 bases between them. CDR3 DNA: TGCAGCGTTGACTCTGAGAACACCGGGGAGCTGTTTTTT. Amino acids: CSVDSENTGELFF.

This clonotype ranks as medium-sized. This chain uses TRBV6-5 with TRBJ1-4; D unclear. The V gene lost 2 bases and the J gene lost 8 bases, with 12 bases spanning the gap. The CDR3 covers 14 residues. Germline CDR1 reads MNHEY; CDR2 reads SVGAGI. CDR3 in amino acids: CASSYLGGREKLFF. CDR3 sequence (DNA): TGTGCCAGCAGTTACCTAGGTGGGAGAGAAAAACTGTTTTTT.

This clonotype was found many times. The chain recombines TRBV29-1 with TRBJ1-1, with a tentative D call TRBD1 (5 bases). With 4 bases removed from V and 4 bases from J, the gap between germline ends came to 13 bases. The germline V gene encodes CDR1 SQVTM and CDR2 ANQGSEA. CDR3 size: 13 residues. In DNA, the CDR3 is TGCAGCGTTGGACGGCGGGGGTCCACTGAAGCTTTCTTT. This gives the protein CSVGRRGSTEAFF.

This clonotype has a count of ten or more. The gene calls are TRBV12-3 or TRBV12-4 and TRBJ1-2; 7 bases are a match to TRBD1. Trimming took 6 bases from V and 7 from J; bases not matched to a gene: 17. CDR3 size: 16 residues. The CDR3 sequence is CASSTAPTGKISGYTF. The CDR3 DNA reads TGTGCCAGCAGCACCGCCCCGACAGGGAAGATCAGTGGCTACACCTTC.

Many counts were recorded for this clonotype. The chain uses TRBV7-2 and TRBJ1-1; D is unclear. The germline CDR1 and CDR2 sequences are SGHTA and FQGNSA. V was pared by 5 bases and J by 1 base, with 14 bases between. The CDR3 has 15 amino acids. The CDR3 DNA sequence: TGTGCCAGCAGCCCATGGATAGGTAGGAACACTGAAGCTTTCTTT. Translated, it gives CASSPWIGRNTEAFF.

This clonotype was counted many times. The chain joins TRBV7-2 to TRBJ2-7, with D maybe TRBD1 (6 bases). Germline V gene data show CDR1 as SGHTA and CDR2 as FQGNSA. The ends were cut back, 4 bases at V and 3 bases at J, with 7 bases in the middle. This CDR3 comprises 12 residues. In DNA, the CDR3 is TGTGCCAGCAGCTCGGGACACTACGAGCAGTACTTC. Its protein is CASSSGHYEQYF.

This clonotype was counted ten times or more. V gene TRBV6-6 combines with J gene TRBJ1-2; no clear D. The CDR3 runs 14 residues. The V gene lost 4 bases and the J gene lost 2 bases, with 11 bases spanning the gap. CDR1 and CDR2 from the germline V gene are MNHNY and SVGAGI (reference sequence). CDR3 DNA sequence: TGTGCCAGCAGTTCCGGACGCCTGAACTATGGCTACACCTTC. Translating gives CASSSGRLNYGYTF.

This clonotype has at least ten counts. This chain connects TRBV4-3 to TRBJ2-7; 10 positions agree with TRBD1. Germline loops: CDR1 LGHNA, CDR2 YSLEER. The CDR3 consists of 15 residues. J lost 4 bases, V lost 4 bases, and 7 bases had no gene match. Written as DNA, the CDR3 is TGCGCCAGCAGCCCTGGGACAGGGGCCCCGTACGAGCAGTACTTC. Translation gives CASSPGTGAPYEQYF.

The table lists this clonotype with many counts. This chain links TRBV5-1 with TRBJ1-1, with 7 bases identical to TRBD1. V trimming: 0 bases; J trimming: 2 bases; junction bases outside the gene matches: 7. Germline CDR1 and CDR2: SGHRS and YFSETQ. This CDR3 comprises 16 residues. The CDR3: CASSLAHGQENTEAFF. The CDR3 DNA reads as TGCGCCAGCAGCTTGGCCCACGGACAGGAAAACACTGAAGCTTTCTTT.

In its sample, this clonotype was seen many times. This rearrangement joins TRBV7-9 to TRBJ1-1; a possible D gene is TRBD1 (6 bases). CDR1 SEHNR and CDR2 FQNEAQ come from the germline V gene (reference sequence). The CDR3 sequence is 12 residues long. With 1 base removed from V and 9 bases from J, the gap between germline ends came to 9 bases. As DNA, the CDR3 is TGTGCCAGCAGCTTAGACGGGGGCAAAGCTTTCTTT. It yields the protein CASSLDGGKAFF.

This clonotype appeared many times. The chain links TRBV29-1 to TRBJ1-2; D is uncertain. CDR1 and CDR2 from the germline V gene are SQVTM and ANQGSEA. The V and J ends lost 3 bases and 4 bases respectively, with 6 bases between them. There are 11 residues in the CDR3. CDR3 bases: TGCAGCGTTGACCTTGGCTATGGCTACACCTTC. This gives the protein CSVDLGYGYTF. The full variable domain, its missing parts supplied by reference TRBV29-1 and TRBJ1-2, is SAVISQKPSRDICQRGTSLTIQCQVDSQVTMMFWYRQQPGQSLTLIATANQGSEATYESGFVIDKFPISRPNLTFSTLTVSNMSPEDSSIYLCSVDLGYGYTFGSGTRLTVV.